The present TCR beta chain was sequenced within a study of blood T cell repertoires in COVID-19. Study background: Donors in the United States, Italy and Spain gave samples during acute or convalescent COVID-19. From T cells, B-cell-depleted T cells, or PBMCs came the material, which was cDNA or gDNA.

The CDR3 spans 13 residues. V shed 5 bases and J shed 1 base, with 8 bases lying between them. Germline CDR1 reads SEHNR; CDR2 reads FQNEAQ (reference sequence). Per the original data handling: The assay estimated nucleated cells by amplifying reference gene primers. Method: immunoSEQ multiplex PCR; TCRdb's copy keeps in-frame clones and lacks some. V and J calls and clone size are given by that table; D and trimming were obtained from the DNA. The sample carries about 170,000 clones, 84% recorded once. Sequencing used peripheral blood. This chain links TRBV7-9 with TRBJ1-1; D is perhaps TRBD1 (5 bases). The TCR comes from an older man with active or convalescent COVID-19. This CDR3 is CASSPQGNTEAFF. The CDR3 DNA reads TGTGCCAGCAGCCCCCAGGGGAACACTGAAGCTTTCTTT.